What follows are 11 T cell receptor beta chains derived from one specimen sequenced in a study of OX40 agonist ivuxolimab in advanced cancers. Library prep was done by the immunoSEQ multiplex PCR assay. Drawn from immuneACCESS, this table holds only the in-frame rearrangements with V and J called that TCRdb kept. Clones are partly lost; checked studies trace under half to an unresolved V gene and leave the rest unexplained. Across this sample there are over 95,000 clones, with about 96% seen only once. The ten largest clones represent around 2.2% of the sample. The sequenced sample was CD4+ or CD8+ T cells sorted from blood, obtained in a trial of the OX40 agonist ivuxolimab. The receptors derive from an adult with an advanced solid tumor such as melanoma, head and neck, liver or kidney cancer.

The chain carries TRBV15 and TRBJ1-2, with TRBD1 identical over 8 bases. The CDR3 has 12 residues. Trimming cost V 4 bases and J 6 bases; bases outside gene matches: 1. Per germline, CDR1 LNHNV and CDR2 YYDKDF (reference sequence). CDR3 sequence (DNA): TGTGCCACCAGCACAGGGGGCGATGGCTACACCTTC. It specifies CATSTGGDGYTF.

The chain couples TRBV6-5 to TRBJ2-1; D could derive from TRBD1 or TRBD2 (6 bases each). Germline loops: CDR1 MNHEY, CDR2 SVGAGI. The CDR3 loop spans 14 amino acids. Trimming removed 0 bases from V and 7 bases from J, with 10 bases in between. CDR3 coding DNA: TGTGCCAGCAGTTACTCAGGGGGGACGAATGAGCAGTTCTTC. Protein sequence: CASSYSGGTNEQFF.

The chain employs TRBV15 and TRBJ2-1, with 14 bases identical to TRBD2. Germline CDR1 and CDR2: LNHNV and YYDKDF (reference sequence). After removal of 4 bases from V and 10 bases from J, the junction contained 6 bases not matched to a gene. This CDR3 region has 15 residues. The CDR3 DNA is TGTGCCACCAGCACAGGGACTAGCGGGGGCTGGGAGCAGTTCTTC. Encoded protein: CATSTGTSGGWEQFF.

The V and J genes are TRBV5-6 and TRBJ2-1; 8 bases fit TRBD2. Looked up from germline, CDR1 is SGHDT and CDR2 is YYEEEE. There are 15 residues in the CDR3. J lost 9 bases, V lost 5 bases, and 13 bases had no gene match. The CDR3 DNA reads as TGTGCCAGCAGACATGGGACTAGGATAGGTCCTGAGCAGTTCTTC. Translating gives CASRHGTRIGPEQFF.

This chain connects TRBV7-2 to TRBJ1-1, with D perhaps TRBD1 (5 bases). CDR3 length equals 13 residues. Trimming took off 1 base at V and 4 bases at J, with 7 bases between the two ends. Germline V gene data show CDR1 as SGHTA and CDR2 as FQGNSA. The CDR3 reads CASSLGGITEAFF. As DNA, the CDR3 is TGTGCCAGCAGCTTAGGGGGGATCACTGAAGCTTTCTTT.

This rearrangement joins TRBV27 to TRBJ2-3; D ambiguous. CDR3 size: 12 residues. V was cut by 3 bases and J by 3 bases, with 4 bases left in between. CDR1 and CDR2 from the germline V gene are MNHEY and SMNVEV (reference sequence). CDR3 in DNA: TGTGCCAGCAGTTTTATGACAGATACGCAGTATTTT. The encoded protein is CASSFMTDTQYF.

The V and J genes are TRBV28 and TRBJ1-2; 7 bases align to TRBD1. The length of the CDR3 is 15 residues. With 5 bases clipped from V and 5 bases from J, the junction kept 11 bases outside the gene matches. Germline CDR1 and CDR2: MDHEN and SYDVKM. CDR3 protein: CASSLPGQRVYGYTF. For the CDR3, the DNA is TGTGCCAGCAGTCTCCCGGGACAGAGGGTTTATGGCTACACCTTC.

The J gene is TRBJ2-2, the V gene TRBV15; D not certain. V was trimmed by 1 base and J by 8 bases, leaving 2 bases between them. Per germline, CDR1 LNHNV and CDR2 YYDKDF (reference sequence). The CDR3 has 11 amino acids. CDR3 in amino acids: CATSRGGELFF. The CDR3, as DNA: TGTGCCACCAGCAGAGGGGGGGAGCTGTTTTTT.

The chain couples TRBV13 to TRBJ2-7, with 10 bases aligning to TRBD1. The CDR3 contains 15 residues. V lost 5 bases, J lost 3 bases, and 7 bases stayed unmatched. CDR1 and CDR2 from the germline V gene are PRHDT and FYEKMQ (reference sequence). The CDR3: CASSGGTGVFYEQYF. The CDR3, as DNA: TGTGCCAGCAGCGGGGGGACAGGGGTTTTCTACGAGCAGTACTTC.

CDR3 DNA: TGCGCCAGCAGCCGGGAGGACAGTTTCACTGAAGCTTTCTTT. This gives the protein CASSREDSFTEAFF. The V gene is TRBV4-3, the J gene TRBJ1-1; maybe TRBD1 (6 bases). Looked up from germline, CDR1 is LGHNA and CDR2 is YSLEER. The CDR3 extends over 14 amino acids. V was pared by 4 bases and J by 4 bases, with 13 bases between.

V usage is TRBV29-1 and J usage is TRBJ2-7; D remains ambiguous. The V end lost 3 bases, the J end lost 3 bases, and 9 bases lay between the germline ends. The length of the CDR3 is 12 residues. The germline CDR1 and CDR2 sequences are SQVTM and ANQGSEA. The CDR3 region is CSVEGNDYEQYF. CDR3 DNA: TGCAGCGTTGAGGGGAACGACTACGAGCAGTACTTC.